These 32 T cell receptor beta chains came from one sample sequenced in a study of blood T cells in healthy people across ages. Primed by a sample-barcoded 5' primer and a J-beta primer mix, a second PCR proceeded for roughly 7 to 11 cycles. TCRdb reanalysed the 5' RACE reads using MiXCR and keeps one entry per CDR3 protein. The data show about 1.6 million distinct CDR3 sequences, with about 31% seen just once and approximately 10% held by the top ten. The sequencing input was blood. The receptor set was obtained from a woman in her 30s in good health.

V is TRBV6-5 and J is TRBJ1-2; 10 nucleotides agree with TRBD1. CDR3 length: 15 amino acids. Germline V lookup: CDR1 MNHEY, CDR2 SVGAGI. The V and J ends lost 5 bases and 4 bases, in that order; junction bases with no gene match: 7. CDR3 bases: TGTGCCAGCAGTCTACGGGACAGGGGATTCTATGGCTACACCTTC. Translated, it gives CASSLRDRGFYGYTF.

The chain recombines TRBV7-9 with TRBJ2-5; 10 positions agree with TRBD2. The CDR3 is made up of 19 amino acids. The V gene's germline CDR1 is SEHNR and CDR2 FQNEAQ (reference sequence). Trimming removed 2 bases from V and 5 bases from J; junction bases left unmatched: 17. CDR3 bases: TGTGCCAGCAGCTTACGAGTAATACTAGCGGGGCTCCAGGGCGAGACCCAGTACTTC. This translates into CASSLRVILAGLQGETQYF.

The chain recombines TRBV14 with TRBJ2-7, with D perhaps TRBD1 (5 bases). Germline CDR1 is SGHDN and CDR2 is FVKESK. The V gene lost 2 bases and the J gene lost 1 base, with 12 bases spanning the gap. The CDR3 consists of 15 residues. CDR3 bases: TGTGCCAGCAGCCAATATGGGGCGCGGTCCTACGAGCAGTACTTC. It translates to CASSQYGARSYEQYF.

This chain uses TRBV11-2 with TRBJ1-5; the D gene is possibly TRBD1 (5 bases). V gave up 1 base and J gave up 11 bases, with 15 bases separating them. Germline V lookup: CDR1 SGHAT, CDR2 FQNNGV. The CDR3 is 14 residues long. CDR3 coding DNA: TGTGCCAGCAGCTTAGGCCAGGGTTTCCTGTCCCAGCATTTT. Residues: CASSLGQGFLSQHF.

A note on this clonotype: Compared with germline, one end of the junction differs, possibly owing to a read error. The chain combines TRBV3-1 with TRBJ2-1, with TRBD2 as a possible D gene (5 bases). The CDR3 is 15 residues long. Germline CDR1 reads LGHDT; CDR2 reads YNNKEL (reference sequence). The CDR3 bases are TGTGCCAGCAGATCCACTAGGAGCTCCTACAATGAGCAGGTCTTC. Residues: CASRSTRSSYNEQVF.

This chain connects TRBV2 to TRBJ2-1; D not certain. Germline values: CDR1 SNHLY, CDR2 FYNNEI. Deletions cut 6 bases from V and 1 base from J, with 10 bases between. The CDR3 has 14 amino acids. For the CDR3, the DNA is TGTGCCAGCAGCGGTAGTCGGTCCTACAATGAGCAGTTCTTC. Amino acid sequence: CASSGSRSYNEQFF.

V and J are TRBV4-1 and TRBJ1-4; tentatively, D is TRBD1 (5 bases). V was trimmed by 4 bases and J by 10 bases, leaving 13 bases between them. The CDR3 is 13 amino acids. Germline V gene data show CDR1 as MGHRA and CDR2 as YSYEKL. CDR3 in amino acids: CASSPPTQGKLFF. In nucleotides, the CDR3 is TGCGCCAGCAGCCCGCCTACCCAGGGAAAACTGTTTTTT.

There are many counts of this clonotype. The V and J genes are TRBV5-1 and TRBJ2-4; D may correspond to TRBD1 or TRBD2 (5 bases each). The CDR3 consists of 17 residues. The V gene lost 0 bases and the J gene lost 0 bases, with 13 bases spanning the gap. Per the germline V gene, CDR1 is SGHRS and CDR2 is YFSETQ. CDR3 DNA: TGCGCCAGCAGCTTGGCTGGGACGGTGCTAGCCAAAAACATTCAGTACTTC. Protein product: CASSLAGTVLAKNIQYF.

A single count supports this clonotype. The chain has TRBV6-1 and TRBJ2-1; 11 nucleotides agree with TRBD2. CDR3 length: 16 amino acids. Germline V CDR1 and CDR2: MNHNS, SASEGT. V was pared by 1 base and J by 13 bases, with 12 bases of the junction left unmatched. The chain's CDR3 is CASSEDRLAGSETQFF. In DNA, the CDR3 is TGTGCCAGCAGTGAAGATCGACTAGCGGGGTCGGAGACCCAGTTCTTC.

This clonotype has just a few counts. The V and J genes are TRBV20-1 and TRBJ1-1; 7 nucleotides agree with TRBD1. CDR3 length: 13 residues. Trimming removed 6 bases from V and 4 bases from J; junction bases left unmatched: 8. Germline-derived CDR1 and CDR2 are DFQATT and SNEGSKA (reference sequence). CDR3 nucleotides: TGCAGTGCAGACAGGGCCATTAGCACTGAAGCTTTCTTT. It is translated as CSADRAISTEAFF.

This clonotype was counted only a few times. This chain joins TRBV4-2 and TRBJ2-7, with 10 bases matching TRBD1. CDR3 length: 17 amino acids. V lost 0 bases and J lost 2; bases outside the gene matches: 7. Germline V gene sequence: CDR1 LGHNA, CDR2 YNFKEQ. CDR3 nucleotides: TGTGCCAGCAGCCAAGAGGATTTGGGACAGGGGACCTACGAGCAGTACTTC. This codes for CASSQEDLGQGTYEQYF.

For the CDR3, the DNA is TGTGCCAGCATCGCAGGGGCCACTGAAGCTTTCTTT. It yields the protein CASIAGATEAFF. The rearrangement uses TRBV6-1 and TRBJ1-1; perhaps TRBD1 as D (6 bases). CDR3 length: 12 amino acids. The germline V gene has CDR1 MNHNS and CDR2 SASEGT. V dropped 7 bases and J dropped 4 bases, with 10 bases sitting between them.

This clonotype was recorded at least ten times. The gene calls are TRBV4-2 and TRBJ2-1; 9 positions match TRBD2. CDR3 size: 16 residues. Germline V gene lookup returns CDR1 LGHNA and CDR2 YNFKEQ. J lost 4 bases, V lost 0 bases, and 4 bases had no gene match. The CDR3 region is CASSQEAGGRYNEQFF. The CDR3 coding sequence is TGTGCCAGCAGCCAAGAGGCGGGGGGGCGGTACAATGAGCAGTTCTTC.

This clonotype was recorded a few times. The chain links TRBV7-6 to TRBJ2-3; no definite D call. Trimming pared 5 bases from V and 5 bases from J, leaving 20 bases between. The CDR3 is 16 residues long. Germline loops: CDR1 SGHVS, CDR2 FNYEAQ. For the CDR3, the DNA is TGTGCCAGCAGCCTATCTCATAGTCCTCTGGGAGATACGCAGTATTTT. Encoded protein: CASSLSHSPLGDTQYF.

V usage is TRBV9 and J usage is TRBJ2-7; D may be TRBD1 (6 bases). The CDR3 covers 14 residues. V was trimmed by 3 bases and J by 1 base, leaving 11 bases between them. The germline V gene encodes CDR1 SGDLS and CDR2 YYNGEE. The CDR3 sequence is CASSAHRESYEQYF. CDR3 DNA sequence: TGTGCCAGCAGCGCCCACAGGGAATCCTACGAGCAGTACTTC.

V usage is TRBV5-5 and J usage is TRBJ2-3; 11 nucleotides align to TRBD2. Germline V lookup: CDR1 SGHKS, CDR2 YYEKEE (reference sequence). This CDR3 region has 15 residues. V gave up 4 bases and J gave up 5 bases; unmatched junction bases: 6. The CDR3 nucleotides read TGTGCCAGCAGCAGCGGACTAGCGGGTAAAGATACGCAGTATTTT. Protein: CASSSGLAGKDTQYF.

This clonotype was detected ten times or more. At one of its ends the junction is not consistent with the germline gene, which may arise from a read error. V is TRBV4-1 and J is TRBJ1-5; possibly TRBD1 for D (6 bases). From germline, CDR1 is MGHRA and CDR2 YSYEKL. The CDR3 runs to 13 residues. DNA of the CDR3: TGTGCCAGCAGCCAAGGGGGAGATCAGCCCCAGCATTTT. Encoded protein: CASSQGGDQPQHF.

The J gene is TRBJ2-7, the V gene TRBV7-9; TRBD1 matches at 8 bases. V lost 10 bases and J lost 4; bases outside the gene matches: 15. This CDR3 comprises 15 residues. CDR1 is SEHNR and CDR2 is FQNEAQ in the germline V gene (reference sequence). The CDR3 loop is CAIERAGGAPYEQYF. CDR3 in DNA: TGTGCCATCGAACGAGCAGGGGGCGCCCCTTACGAGCAGTACTTC.

The J gene is TRBJ2-7, the V gene TRBV29-1; 9 bases are a match to TRBD2. CDR1 is SQVTM and CDR2 is ANQGSEA in the germline V gene. CDR3 length: 13 residues. V gave up 7 bases and J gave up 2 bases; unmatched junction bases: 6. As DNA, the CDR3 is TGCAGCGCCCTGACTAGCGGTCCCTACGAGCAGTACTTC. Encoded protein: CSALTSGPYEQYF.

This clonotype appeared a few times. The gene calls are TRBV5-1 and TRBJ2-1; TRBD2 might be the D (6 bases). Germline-derived CDR1 and CDR2 are SGHRS and YFSETQ. The CDR3 sequence is 14 residues long. V lost 6 bases to trimming and J lost 7 bases, with 17 bases between them. CDR3 in DNA: TGCGCCAGCACCCTAGGAGGGTATGCGAATGAGCAGTTCTTC. Its protein product is CASTLGGYANEQFF.

This rearrangement joins TRBV18 to TRBJ1-5; 8 positions agree with TRBD1. V lost 3 bases to trimming and J lost 5 bases; unmatched junction nucleotides: 6. Per germline, CDR1 KGHSH and CDR2 LQKENI. This CDR3 is 15 amino acids long. CDR3 sequence reads: CASSPQTGADQPQHF. DNA of the CDR3: TGTGCCAGCTCACCGCAGACAGGGGCGGATCAGCCCCAGCATTTT.

CDR3 sequence reads: CASSHSSSLGIQYF. CDR3 coding DNA: TGCGCCAGCAGTCATTCGTCGTCCCTGGGCATTCAGTACTTC. This sequence joins TRBV23-1 and TRBJ2-4; unclear D gene. TRBV23-1 is an open reading frame whose function is uncertain. The CDR3 covers 14 residues. V lost 3 bases, J lost 9 bases, and 15 bases lay in between.

This clonotype was seen only a few times. The chain joins TRBV13 to TRBJ2-7, with D uncertain. Trimming removed 1 base from V and 3 bases from J, with 10 bases in between. The CDR3 has 14 residues. Germline V gives CDR1 PRHDT, CDR2 FYEKMQ (reference sequence). This chain's CDR3 is CASSLVDGYYEQYF. DNA of the CDR3: TGTGCCAGCAGCTTAGTTGACGGATACTACGAGCAGTACTTC.

This clonotype has more than one count but fewer than ten. The rearrangement uses TRBV15 and TRBJ2-7; 9 positions agree with TRBD1. Germline V gene lookup returns CDR1 LNHNV and CDR2 YYDKDF (reference sequence). The CDR3 is 17 amino acids. The V segment lost 0 bases and the J segment 1 base; nucleotides outside the gene matches: 7. In DNA form, the CDR3 reads TGTGCCACCAGCAGAGACCCGACAGGGGGGGGATCCTACGAGCAGTACTTC. Residues: CATSRDPTGGGSYEQYF.

This clonotype came up many times. This chain joins TRBV9 and TRBJ1-2; D is ambiguous. The CDR3 contains 14 residues. The V gene's germline CDR1 is SGDLS and CDR2 YYNGEE. V dropped 4 bases and J dropped 5 bases, with 15 bases sitting between them. CDR3 in DNA: TGTGCCAGCAGCCCCGGGCCGACGGCGTATGGCTACACCTTC. Translating gives CASSPGPTAYGYTF.

As for this clonotype: A much larger clone lies a single base off, so this may be a read error. The rearrangement joins TRBV20-1 to TRBJ2-1; D gene ambiguous. CDR1 is DFQATT, CDR2 SNEGSKA, per germline (reference sequence). Trimming took 0 bases from V and 9 from J, leaving 6 bases between them. This CDR3 is built from 11 residues. The CDR3 spells CSAREHSEQFF. In nucleotides, the CDR3 is TGCAGTGCTAGAGAGCACAGTGAGCAGTTCTTC.

This clonotype was seen at least ten times. The chain employs TRBV10-3 and TRBJ2-3, with D uncertain. The CDR3 totals 15 residues. Germline CDR1 is ENHRY and CDR2 is SYGVKD. V gave up 2 bases and J gave up 3 bases, with 12 bases separating them. CDR3 residues: CAISEAKGSTDTQYF. The CDR3, as DNA: TGTGCCATCAGTGAGGCGAAGGGTTCTACAGATACGCAGTATTTT.

This clonotype was observed a few times. The chain is built from TRBV15 and TRBJ1-2; weak D call: TRBD1 (6 bases). CDR3 size: 14 residues. Germline V gene sequence: CDR1 LNHNV, CDR2 YYDKDF (reference sequence). Trimming took off 0 bases at V and 8 bases at J, with 13 bases between the two ends. The DNA for the CDR3 is TGTGCCACCAGCAGAGAGGGGGGCACCTTGGGCTACACCTTC. Protein: CATSREGGTLGYTF. The variable domain in full, with the rest retrieved from reference TRBV15 and TRBJ1-2, is DAMVIQNPRYQVTQFGKPVTLSCSQTLNHNVMYWYQQKSSQAPKLLFHYYDKDFNNEADTPDNFQSRRPNTSFCFLDIRSPGLGDTAMYLCATSREGGTLGYTFGSGTRLTVV.

The V and J genes are TRBV4-1 and TRBJ1-2; a weak D match, TRBD1 (5 bases). The CDR3 is 14 residues long. The germline gives CDR1 MGHRA, CDR2 YSYEKL. V was shortened by 0 bases and J by 4 bases, with 9 bases between the two germline ends. The CDR3 is CASSQDNGAYGYTF. CDR3 nucleotides: TGCGCCAGCAGCCAAGATAACGGGGCCTATGGCTACACCTTC.

This clonotype appeared once. The V gene is TRBV20-1, the J gene TRBJ1-2; 7 bases line up with TRBD1. V lost 1 base, J lost 4 bases, and 3 bases stayed unmatched. Germline assignment: CDR1 DFQATT and CDR2 SNEGSKA (reference sequence). The CDR3 is 13 amino acids. The CDR3 is CSARGQGPYGYTF. In DNA, the CDR3 is TGCAGTGCTAGAGGACAGGGACCCTATGGCTACACCTTC.

The rearrangement uses TRBV18 and TRBJ2-3; TRBD2 matches 7 bases. This CDR3 region has 16 residues. With 6 bases clipped from V and 2 bases from J, the junction kept 11 bases outside the gene matches. Germline V gene lookup returns CDR1 KGHSH and CDR2 LQKENI. CDR3 region: CASSSRAGQNTDTQYF. As DNA, the CDR3 is TGTGCCAGCTCTTCCCGAGCGGGGCAAAACACAGATACGCAGTATTTT.

This clonotype was recorded only once. This sequence joins TRBV24-1 and TRBJ2-1, with TRBD2 identical over 13 bases. Germline-derived CDR1 and CDR2 are KGHDR and SFDVKD. J gave up 6 bases and V 7 bases, and 8 bases lay outside the gene matches. The CDR3 contains 16 residues. CDR3 loop: CATSESGTSGINEQFF. As DNA, the CDR3 is TGTGCCACCAGCGAGTCCGGGACTAGCGGGATCAATGAGCAGTTCTTC.